This T cell receptor beta chain was sequenced in a study of a mutant IDH1 vaccine in newly diagnosed glioma. Produced via immunoSEQ multiplex PCR; TCRdb's table is partial and in-frame only. The profile shows around 88,000 clones, about four fifths of them singletons. CDR1 SGHTA and CDR2 FQGNSA come from the germline V gene. This CDR3 has 16 amino acids. The V and J ends lost 1 base and 2 bases, in that order; junction bases with no gene match: 2. Time point noted: baseline, week 1 (first vaccination visit). The treatment is: pre-vaccination baseline after standard-of-care therapy. Those who donated had recent WHO grade 3 or 4 IDH1-mutant, ATRX-lost astrocytomas.

This sequence was found in a man between 40 and 49 years old with glioma. The specimen was PBMCs, collected from a glioma patient treated with radiotherapy, temozolomide or both. The gene calls are TRBV7-2 and TRBJ2-1, with 10 bases aligning to TRBD2. The CDR3 loop reads CASSLVLAGAYNEQFF. The DNA of the CDR3 is TGTGCCAGCAGCTTAGTCCTAGCGGGGGCCTACAATGAGCAGTTCTTC.